This entry features one TCR beta chain sequence. This record belongs to a study of blood T cell repertoires in COVID-19. The overall study: T cells, B-cell-depleted T cells, or PBMCs supplied cDNA or gDNA.

TCRdb's copy holds only in-frame clones and misses some; the assay was immunoSEQ multiplex PCR. The data show about 200,000 clones, 70% to 90% seen once. The CDR3 covers 13 residues. Trimming left V 0 bases short and J 7 bases short, with 7 bases between. From germline, CDR1 is SGDLS and CDR2 YYNGEE. The V gene is TRBV9, the J gene TRBJ1-4; D not certain. This TCR derives from a woman aged 80 or older with acute or convalescent COVID-19. Sample: peripheral blood. Here the CDR3 reads CASSVEPSEKLFF. As DNA, the CDR3 is TGTGCCAGCAGCGTAGAGCCCTCTGAAAAACTGTTTTTT.